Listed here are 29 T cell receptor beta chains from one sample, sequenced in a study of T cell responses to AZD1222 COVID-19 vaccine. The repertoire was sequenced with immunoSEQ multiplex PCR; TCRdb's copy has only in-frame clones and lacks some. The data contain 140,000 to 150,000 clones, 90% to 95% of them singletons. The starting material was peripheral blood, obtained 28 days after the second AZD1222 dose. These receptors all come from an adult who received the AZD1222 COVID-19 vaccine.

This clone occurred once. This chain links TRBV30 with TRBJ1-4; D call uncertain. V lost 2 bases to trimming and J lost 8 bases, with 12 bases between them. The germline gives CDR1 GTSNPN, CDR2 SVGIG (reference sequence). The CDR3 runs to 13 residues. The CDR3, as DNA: TGTGCCTGGAGTAGGGCAGGTGGGGAAAAACTGTTTTTT. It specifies CAWSRAGGEKLFF.

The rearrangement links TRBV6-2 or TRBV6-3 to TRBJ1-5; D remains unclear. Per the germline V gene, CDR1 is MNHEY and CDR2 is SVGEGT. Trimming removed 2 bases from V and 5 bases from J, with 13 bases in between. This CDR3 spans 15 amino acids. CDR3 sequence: CASSYPAKGDQPQHF. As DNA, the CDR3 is TGTGCCAGCAGTTACCCGGCCAAGGGAGATCAGCCCCAGCATTTT.

DNA of the CDR3: TGTGCCGTCACGACGGCGACTAACTATGGCTACACCTTC. Residues: CAVTTATNYGYTF. This sequence joins TRBV12-3 or TRBV12-4 and TRBJ1-2; D remains unclear. V shed 11 bases and J shed 0 bases, with 13 bases lying between them. The CDR3 is 13 residues long.

The CDR3 sequence: CASSQDVGSGSDTQYF. The CDR3 coding sequence is TGCGCCAGCAGCCAAGATGTCGGGAGTGGTTCAGATACGCAGTATTTT. The chain combines TRBV4-3 with TRBJ2-3, with D tentatively TRBD2 (6 bases). The V gene lost 0 bases and the J gene lost 4 bases, with 14 bases spanning the gap. This CDR3 spans 16 amino acids. CDR1 LGHNA and CDR2 YSLEER come from the germline V gene.

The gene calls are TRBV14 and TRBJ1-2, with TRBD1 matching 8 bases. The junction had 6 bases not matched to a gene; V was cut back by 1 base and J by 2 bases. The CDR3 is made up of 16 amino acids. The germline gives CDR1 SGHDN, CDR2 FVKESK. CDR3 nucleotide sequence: TGTGCCAGCAGCCAAGCCTTAGGACAGGGAAACTATGGCTACACCTTC. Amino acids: CASSQALGQGNYGYTF.

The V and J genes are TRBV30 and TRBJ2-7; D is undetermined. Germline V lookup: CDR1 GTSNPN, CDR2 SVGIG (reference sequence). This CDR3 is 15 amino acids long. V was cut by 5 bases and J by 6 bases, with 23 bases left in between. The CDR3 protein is CAWGGEARTSGEQYF. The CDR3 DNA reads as TGTGCCTGGGGCGGAGAGGCCAGGACCTCGGGCGAGCAGTACTTC.

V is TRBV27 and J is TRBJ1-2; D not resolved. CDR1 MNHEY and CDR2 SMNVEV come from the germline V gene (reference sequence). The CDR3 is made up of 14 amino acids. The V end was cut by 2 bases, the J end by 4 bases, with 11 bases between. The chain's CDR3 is CASSLVGPLYGYTF. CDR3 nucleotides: TGTGCCAGCAGTTTAGTGGGTCCCCTCTATGGCTACACCTTC.

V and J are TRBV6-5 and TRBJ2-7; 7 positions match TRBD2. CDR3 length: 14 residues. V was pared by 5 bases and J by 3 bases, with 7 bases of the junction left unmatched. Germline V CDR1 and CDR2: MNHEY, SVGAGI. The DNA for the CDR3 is TGTGCCAGCAGTAAGGGGACGGGGGGCTACGAGCAGTACTTC. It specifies CASSKGTGGYEQYF.

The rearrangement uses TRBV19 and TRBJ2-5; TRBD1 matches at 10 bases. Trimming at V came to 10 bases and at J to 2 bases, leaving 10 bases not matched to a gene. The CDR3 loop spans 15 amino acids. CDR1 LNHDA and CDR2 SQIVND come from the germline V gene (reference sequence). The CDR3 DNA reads TGTGCCACCGGGACAGGGGATTTGATACAAGAGACCCAGTACTTC. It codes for CATGTGDLIQETQYF.

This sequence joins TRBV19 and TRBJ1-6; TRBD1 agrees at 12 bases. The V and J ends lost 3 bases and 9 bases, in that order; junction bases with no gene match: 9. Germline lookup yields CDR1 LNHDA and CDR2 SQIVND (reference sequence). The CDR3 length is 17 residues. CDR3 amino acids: CASSMGDRGRLSSPLHF. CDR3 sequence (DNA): TGTGCCAGTAGTATGGGGGACAGGGGGCGGTTGTCTTCACCCCTCCACTTT.

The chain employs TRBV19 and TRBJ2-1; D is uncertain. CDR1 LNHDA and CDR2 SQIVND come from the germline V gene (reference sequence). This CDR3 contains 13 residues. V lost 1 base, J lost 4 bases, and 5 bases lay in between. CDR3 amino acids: CASSIGGYNEQFF. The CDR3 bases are TGTGCCAGTAGTATAGGGGGTTACAATGAGCAGTTCTTC.

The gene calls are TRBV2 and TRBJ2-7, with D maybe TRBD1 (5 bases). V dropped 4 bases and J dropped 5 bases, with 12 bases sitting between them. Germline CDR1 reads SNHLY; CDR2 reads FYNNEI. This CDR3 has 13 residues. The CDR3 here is CASSGQGFHEQYF. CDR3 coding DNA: TGTGCCAGCAGTGGTCAGGGCTTCCACGAGCAGTACTTC. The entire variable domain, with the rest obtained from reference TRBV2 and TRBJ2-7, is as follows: EPEVTQTPSHQVTQMGQEVILRCVPISNHLYFYWYRQILGQKVEFLVSFYNNEISEKSEIFDDQFSVERPDGSNFTLKIRSTKLEDSAMYFCASSGQGFHEQYFGPGTRLTVT.

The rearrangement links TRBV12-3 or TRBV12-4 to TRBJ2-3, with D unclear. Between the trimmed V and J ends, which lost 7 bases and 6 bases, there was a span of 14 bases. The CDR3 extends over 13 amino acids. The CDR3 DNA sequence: TGTGCCAGCACCGTTTCTCGGACCGATACGCAGTATTTT. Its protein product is CASTVSRTDTQYF.

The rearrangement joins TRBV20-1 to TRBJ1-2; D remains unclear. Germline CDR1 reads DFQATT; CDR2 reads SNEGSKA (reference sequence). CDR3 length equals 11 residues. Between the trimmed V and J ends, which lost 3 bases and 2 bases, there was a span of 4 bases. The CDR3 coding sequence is TGCAGTGCTAGGGCAAACTATGGCTACACCTTC. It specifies CSARANYGYTF.

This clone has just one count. CDR3 in amino acids: CASSQEGRRETQYF. The CDR3 nucleotides are TGCGCCAGCAGCCAGGAAGGGAGGCGAGAGACCCAGTACTTC. The chain recombines TRBV4-1 with TRBJ2-5, with D maybe TRBD2 (6 bases). The length of the CDR3 is 14 residues. V shed 3 bases and J shed 4 bases, with 12 bases lying between them. Germline CDR1 reads MGHRA; CDR2 reads YSYEKL.

CDR3 sequence reads: CASSGGFEQYF. DNA of the CDR3: TGTGCCAGCAGCGGGGGGTTCGAGCAGTACTTC. The chain recombines TRBV11-2 with TRBJ2-7; possibly TRBD2 for D (6 bases). V was pared by 5 bases and J by 6 bases, with 8 bases between. This CDR3 spans 11 amino acids. Per germline, CDR1 SGHAT and CDR2 FQNNGV.

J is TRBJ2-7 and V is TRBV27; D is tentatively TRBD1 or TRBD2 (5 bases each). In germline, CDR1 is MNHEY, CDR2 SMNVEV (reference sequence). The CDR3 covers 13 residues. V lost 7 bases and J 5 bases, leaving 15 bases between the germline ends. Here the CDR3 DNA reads TGTGCCAGCACTTCGGGACCCGGGGACGAGCAGTACTTC. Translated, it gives CASTSGPGDEQYF.

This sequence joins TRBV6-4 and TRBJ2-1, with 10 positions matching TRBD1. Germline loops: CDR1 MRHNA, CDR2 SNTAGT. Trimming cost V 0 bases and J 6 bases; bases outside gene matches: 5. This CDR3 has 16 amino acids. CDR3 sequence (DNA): TGTGCCAGCAGTGACTCTGGGGACAGGGGCGGCAATGAGCAGTTCTTC. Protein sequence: CASSDSGDRGGNEQFF.

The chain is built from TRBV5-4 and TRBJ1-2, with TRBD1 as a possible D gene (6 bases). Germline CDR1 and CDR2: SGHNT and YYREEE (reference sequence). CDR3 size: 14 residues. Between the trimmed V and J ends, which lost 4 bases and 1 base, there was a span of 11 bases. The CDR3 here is CASSPDSVNYGYTF. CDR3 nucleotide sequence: TGTGCCAGCAGCCCGGACAGCGTTAACTATGGCTACACCTTC.

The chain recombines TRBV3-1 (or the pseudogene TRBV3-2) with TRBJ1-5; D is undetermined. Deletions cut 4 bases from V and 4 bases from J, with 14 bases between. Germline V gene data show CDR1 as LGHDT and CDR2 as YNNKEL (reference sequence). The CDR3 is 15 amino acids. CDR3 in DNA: TGTGCCAGCAGCCCGTCAATTTGGGGAAATCAGCCCCAGCATTTT. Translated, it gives CASSPSIWGNQPQHF.

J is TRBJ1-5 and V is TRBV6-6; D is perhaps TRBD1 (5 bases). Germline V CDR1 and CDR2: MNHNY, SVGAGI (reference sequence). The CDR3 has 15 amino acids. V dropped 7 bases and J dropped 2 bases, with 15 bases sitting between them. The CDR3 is CASTIGGRGNQPQHF. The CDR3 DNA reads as TGTGCCAGCACCATTGGGGGGAGGGGCAATCAGCCCCAGCATTTT.

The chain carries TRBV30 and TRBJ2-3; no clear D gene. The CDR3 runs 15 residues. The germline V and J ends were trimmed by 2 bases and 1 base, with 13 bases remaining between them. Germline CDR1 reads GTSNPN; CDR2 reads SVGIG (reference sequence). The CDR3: CAWSPAASGTDTQYF. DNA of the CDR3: TGTGCCTGGAGTCCCGCGGCGTCCGGCACAGATACGCAGTATTTT.

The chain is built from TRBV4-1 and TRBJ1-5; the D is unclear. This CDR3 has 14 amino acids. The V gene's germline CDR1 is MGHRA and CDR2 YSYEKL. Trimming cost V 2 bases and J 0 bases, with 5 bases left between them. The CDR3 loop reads CASSQSVSNQPQHF. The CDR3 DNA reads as TGCGCCAGCAGCCAATCAGTTAGCAATCAGCCCCAGCATTTT.

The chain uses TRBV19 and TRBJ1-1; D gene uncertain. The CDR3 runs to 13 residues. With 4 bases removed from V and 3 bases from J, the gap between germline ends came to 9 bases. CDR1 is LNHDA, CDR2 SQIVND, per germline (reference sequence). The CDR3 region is CASSSRGDTEAFF. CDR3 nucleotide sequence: TGTGCCAGTAGTAGTCGCGGGGACACTGAAGCTTTCTTT.

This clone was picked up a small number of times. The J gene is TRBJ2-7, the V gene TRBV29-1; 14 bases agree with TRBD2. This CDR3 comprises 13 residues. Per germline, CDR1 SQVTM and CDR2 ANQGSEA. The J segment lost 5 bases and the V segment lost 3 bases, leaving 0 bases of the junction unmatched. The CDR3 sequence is CSVEGLAGDEQYF. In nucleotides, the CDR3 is TGCAGCGTTGAGGGACTAGCGGGAGACGAGCAGTACTTC.

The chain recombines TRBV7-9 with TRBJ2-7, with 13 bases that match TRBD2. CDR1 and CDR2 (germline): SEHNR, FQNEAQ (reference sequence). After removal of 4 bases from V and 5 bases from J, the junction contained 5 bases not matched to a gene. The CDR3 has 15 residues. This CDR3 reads CASSYSLAGGDEQYF. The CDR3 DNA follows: TGTGCCAGCAGCTATTCACTAGCGGGAGGGGACGAGCAGTACTTC.

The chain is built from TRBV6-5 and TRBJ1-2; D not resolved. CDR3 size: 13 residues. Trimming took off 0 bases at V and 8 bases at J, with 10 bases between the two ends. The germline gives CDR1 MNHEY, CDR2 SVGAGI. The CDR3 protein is CASSYSEGRGYTF. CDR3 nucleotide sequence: TGTGCCAGCAGTTACTCGGAGGGCCGGGGCTACACCTTC.

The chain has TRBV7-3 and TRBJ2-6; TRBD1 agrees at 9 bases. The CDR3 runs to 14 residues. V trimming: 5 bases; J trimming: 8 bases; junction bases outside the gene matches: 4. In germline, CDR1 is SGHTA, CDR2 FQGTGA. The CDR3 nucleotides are TGTGCCAGCAGCCCGGGGACAGGGACCAACGTCCTGACTTTC. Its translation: CASSPGTGTNVLTF.

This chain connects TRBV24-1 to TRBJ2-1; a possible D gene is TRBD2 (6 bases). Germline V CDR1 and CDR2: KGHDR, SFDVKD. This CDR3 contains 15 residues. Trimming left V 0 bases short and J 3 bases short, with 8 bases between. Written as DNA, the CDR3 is TGTGCCACCAGTGATTTGCGGGGACTCTACAATGAGCAGTTCTTC. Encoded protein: CATSDLRGLYNEQFF.